This TCR beta chain was recovered during a study of T cell clones after liver transplantation. Background on the study: Until 12-24 months post-transplant, subjects got standard immunosuppression and no induction.

CDR1 is KGHSH and CDR2 is LQKENI in the germline V gene. The CDR3 totals 15 residues. V was pared by 6 bases and J by 5 bases, with 17 bases between. Concerning this clone: Its antigen is not known.

Clones were sequenced by immunoSEQ multiplex PCR, and TCRdb holds only the in-frame ones, with some missing. The table records roughly 100,000 clones, around 80% of them present only once. Regarding the study as a whole: Rather than being deleted, graft donor-reactive T cells may have moved into the graft. Compared with third party-reactive sequences, donor-reactive ones declined more, independent of withdrawal success. A significant post-transplant drop in circulating graft-donor-reactive CD4 TCRbeta sequences occurred in most of the 8 subjects.

The sequence derives from a human patient who received a liver transplant. A subset of T cells may come from the graft donor. The chain is built from TRBV18 and TRBJ2-1; a weak D match, TRBD1 (6 bases). The source was CD4+ T cells from blood, collected approximately 4 years after liver transplant. CDR3 nucleotides: TGTGCCAGCTCTCTCGCCTTCAGGGGAAACAATGAGCAGTTCTTC. Translated: CASSLAFRGNNEQFF.